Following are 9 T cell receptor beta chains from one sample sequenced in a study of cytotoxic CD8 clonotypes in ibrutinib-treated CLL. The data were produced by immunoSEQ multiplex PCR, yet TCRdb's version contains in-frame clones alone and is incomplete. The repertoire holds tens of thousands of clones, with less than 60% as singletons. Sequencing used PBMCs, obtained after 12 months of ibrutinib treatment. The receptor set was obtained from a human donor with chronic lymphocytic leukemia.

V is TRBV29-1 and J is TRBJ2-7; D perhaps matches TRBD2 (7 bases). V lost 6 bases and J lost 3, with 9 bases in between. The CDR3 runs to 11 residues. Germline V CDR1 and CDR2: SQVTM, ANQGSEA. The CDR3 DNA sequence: TGCAGCGTAGGGGGGGACTACGAGCAGTACTTC. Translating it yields CSVGGDYEQYF.

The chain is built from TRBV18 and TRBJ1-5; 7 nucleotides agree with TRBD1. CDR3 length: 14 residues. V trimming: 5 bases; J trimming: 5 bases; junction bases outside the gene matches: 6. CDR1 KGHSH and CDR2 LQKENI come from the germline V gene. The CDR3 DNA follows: TGTGCCAGCTCAGCCAGGGGGTCGGATCAGCCCCAGCATTTT. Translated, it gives CASSARGSDQPQHF.

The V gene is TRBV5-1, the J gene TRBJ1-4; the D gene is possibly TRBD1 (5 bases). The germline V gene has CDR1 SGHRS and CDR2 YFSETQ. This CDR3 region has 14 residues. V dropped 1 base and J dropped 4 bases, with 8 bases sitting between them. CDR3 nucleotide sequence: TGCGCCAGCAGCTTGCCAGGGAATAATGAAAAACTGTTTTTT. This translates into CASSLPGNNEKLFF. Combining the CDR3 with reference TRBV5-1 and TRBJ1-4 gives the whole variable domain KAGVTQTPRYLIKTRGQQVTLSCSPISGHRSVSWYQQTPGQGLQFLFEYFSETQRNKGNFPGRFSGRQFSNSRSEMNVSTLELGDSALYLCASSLPGNNEKLFFGSGTQLSVL.

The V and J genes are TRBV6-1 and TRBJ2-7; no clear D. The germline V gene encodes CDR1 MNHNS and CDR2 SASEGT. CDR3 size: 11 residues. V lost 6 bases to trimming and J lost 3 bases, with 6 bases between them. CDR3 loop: CASSDGYEQYF. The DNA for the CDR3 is TGTGCCAGCAGCGATGGCTACGAGCAGTACTTC.

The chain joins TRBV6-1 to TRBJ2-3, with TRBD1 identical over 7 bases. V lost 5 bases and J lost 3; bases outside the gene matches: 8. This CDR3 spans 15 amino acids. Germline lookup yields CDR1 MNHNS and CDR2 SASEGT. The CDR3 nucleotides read TGTGCCAGCAGTACCGAGGGGGCGAGTACAGATACGCAGTATTTT. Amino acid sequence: CASSTEGASTDTQYF.

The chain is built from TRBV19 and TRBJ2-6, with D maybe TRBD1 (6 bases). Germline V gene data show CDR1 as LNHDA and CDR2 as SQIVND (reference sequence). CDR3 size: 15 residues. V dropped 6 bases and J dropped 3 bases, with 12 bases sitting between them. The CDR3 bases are TGTGCCAGTAGCAGATGGACAGTTGGGGCCAACGTCCTGACTTTC. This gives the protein CASSRWTVGANVLTF.

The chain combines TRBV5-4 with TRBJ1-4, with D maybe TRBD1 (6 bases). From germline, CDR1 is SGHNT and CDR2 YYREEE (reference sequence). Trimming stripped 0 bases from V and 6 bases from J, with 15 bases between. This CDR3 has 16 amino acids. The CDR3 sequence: CASSLAPDSVDEKLFF. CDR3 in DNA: TGTGCCAGCAGCTTGGCCCCGGACAGTGTCGATGAAAAACTGTTTTTT.

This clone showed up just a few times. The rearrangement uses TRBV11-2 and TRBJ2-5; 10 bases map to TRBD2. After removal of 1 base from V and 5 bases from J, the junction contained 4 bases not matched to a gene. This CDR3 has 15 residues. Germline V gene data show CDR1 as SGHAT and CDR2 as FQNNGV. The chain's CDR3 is CASSLVVSGRETQYF. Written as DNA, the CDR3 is TGTGCCAGCAGCTTAGTTGTTAGCGGGAGGGAGACCCAGTACTTC.

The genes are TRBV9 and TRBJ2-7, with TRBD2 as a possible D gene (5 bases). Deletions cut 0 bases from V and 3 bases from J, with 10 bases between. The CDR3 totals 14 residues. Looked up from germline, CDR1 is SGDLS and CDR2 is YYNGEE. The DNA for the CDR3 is TGTGCCAGCAGCGTAGGAGGGTGGGGCTACGAGCAGTACTTC. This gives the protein CASSVGGWGYEQYF.